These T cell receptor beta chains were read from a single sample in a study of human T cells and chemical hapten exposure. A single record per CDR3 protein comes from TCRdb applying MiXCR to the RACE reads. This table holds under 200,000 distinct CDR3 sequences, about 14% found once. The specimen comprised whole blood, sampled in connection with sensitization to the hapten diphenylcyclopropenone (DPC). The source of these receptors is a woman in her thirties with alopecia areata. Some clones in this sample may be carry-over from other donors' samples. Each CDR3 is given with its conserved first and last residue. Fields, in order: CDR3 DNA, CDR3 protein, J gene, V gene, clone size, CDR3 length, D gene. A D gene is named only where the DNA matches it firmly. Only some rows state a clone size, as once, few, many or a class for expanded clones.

DNA: TGCAGTGCTAGATCCATTACTAGCACCCCTGACTCAAACATTCAGTACTTC
CDR3: CSARSITSTPDSNIQYF
J: TRBJ2-4
V: TRBV20-1
size: many
length: 17
D: NA

DNA: TGTGCCATCAGTGGCGGGGCCGACTTCTATGGCTACACCTTC
CDR3: CAISGGADFYGYTF
J: TRBJ1-2
V: TRBV10-3
size: many
length: 14
D: NA

DNA: TGTGCCAGCAGCTTGGACGTCAACTATGGCTACACCTTC
CDR3: CASSLDVNYGYTF
J: TRBJ1-2
V: TRBV5-4
size: few
length: 13
D: NA

DNA: TGTGCCAGCAGTTCCCCGTACCAAGAGACCCAGTACTTC
CDR3: CASSSPYQETQYF
J: TRBJ2-5
V: TRBV27
size: few
length: 13
D: NA

DNA: TGTGCCAGCAGTTTGTGGACACAGCTTAATCAGCCCCAGCATTTT
CDR3: CASSLWTQLNQPQHF
J: TRBJ1-5
V: TRBV28
size: NA
length: 15
D: NA

DNA: TGCGCCAGCACGACCCTCGGAGGACAAAATGAGCAGTTCTTC
CDR3: CASTTLGGQNEQFF
J: TRBJ2-1
V: TRBV5-1
size: NA
length: 14
D: NA

DNA: TGTGCCAGCAGCTTAAGGCTAGCGGGGGGACGCAACACCGGGGAGCTGTTTTTT
CDR3: CASSLRLAGGRNTGELFF
J: TRBJ2-2
V: TRBV7-6
size: NA
length: 18
D: TRBD2

DNA: TGTGCCAGCAGTGAAAGGGCGTATGGGAACGCAACCTACGAGCAGTACTTC
CDR3: CASSERAYGNATYEQYF
J: TRBJ2-7
V: TRBV6-1
size: NA
length: 17
D: NA

DNA: TGCAGTGCTAGGAGGGGTCAAACCGGGGAGCTGTTTTTT
CDR3: CSARRGQTGELFF
J: TRBJ2-2
V: TRBV20-1
size: NA
length: 13
D: NA

DNA: TGTGCCAGCAGTTACGGCGGGACTAGCGGGAGTTGGCCAGATACGCAGTATTTT
CDR3: CASSYGGTSGSWPDTQYF
J: TRBJ2-3
V: TRBV6-2/TRBV6-3
size: few
length: 18
D: TRBD2

DNA: TGTGCCAGCAGTCGGGACTCCCTCCTTGAGCAGTTCTTC
CDR3: CASSRDSLLEQFF
J: TRBJ2-1
V: TRBV7-2
size: NA
length: 13
D: NA

DNA: TGCAGCGTTGGAGGGGACGTACCCCGTGGCTACACCTTC
CDR3: CSVGGDVPRGYTF
J: TRBJ1-2
V: TRBV29-1
size: NA
length: 13
D: NA

DNA: TGTGCCAGCAGTATACCGGGACAGGGGCTGTACGAGCAGTACTTC
CDR3: CASSIPGQGLYEQYF
J: TRBJ2-7
V: TRBV28
size: NA
length: 15
D: TRBD1

DNA: TGTGCCAGCAGCCCGGGACAGGGAATGATCACTGAAGCTTTCTTT
CDR3: CASSPGQGMITEAFF
J: TRBJ1-1
V: TRBV3-1
size: NA
length: 15
D: TRBD1

DNA: TGTGCCAGCAGGACAGATAGCAATCAGCCCCAGCATTTT
CDR3: CASRTDSNQPQHF
J: TRBJ1-5
V: TRBV12-3/TRBV12-4
size: NA
length: 13
D: NA

DNA: TGTGCCAGCAGCTTTAGCCACCTACCCTCCTACAATGAGCAGTTCTTC
CDR3: CASSFSHLPSYNEQFF
J: TRBJ2-1
V: TRBV7-2
size: NA
length: 16
D: NA

DNA: TGTGCCAGCAGCTCTACCGTGGCGGGACCGTCCGCCCTATACAATGAGCAGTTCTTC
CDR3: CASSSTVAGPSALYNEQFF
J: TRBJ2-1
V: TRBV7-6
size: NA
length: 19
D: NA

DNA: TGTGCCAGCAGCCTCGCAGGGCGGGAATACGAGCAGTACTTC
CDR3: CASSLAGREYEQYF
J: TRBJ2-7
V: TRBV6-6
size: NA
length: 14
D: NA

DNA: TGTGCCAGCAGCTTTCTTGAAACCGGGGAGCTGTTTTTT
CDR3: CASSFLETGELFF
J: TRBJ2-2
V: TRBV7-2
size: once
length: 13
D: NA

DNA: TGCAGTGCTAGCCCCGGGGAAAAACTGTTTTTT
CDR3: CSASPGEKLFF
J: TRBJ1-4
V: TRBV20-1
size: few
length: 11
D: NA

DNA: TGTGCCAGCAGCTACGGGACCGATCAGCCCCAGCATTTT
CDR3: CASSYGTDQPQHF
J: TRBJ1-5
V: TRBV7-8
size: many
length: 13
D: NA

DNA: TGTGCCATCAGCCCAACGGACAGGGAGACAGATACGCAGTATTTT
CDR3: CAISPTDRETDTQYF
J: TRBJ2-3
V: TRBV10-3
size: NA
length: 15
D: TRBD1